This T cell receptor beta chain was documented in a study of post-analysis software for immune sequencing data (dated by TCRdb to between 2014 and 2017). Describing the broader study: Recorded disease courses included relapsing-remitting, secondary progressive and progressive-relapsing multiple sclerosis, with some patients lacking subtype annotation. The patient repertoires were set against around ten previously published healthy control repertoires from donors whose ages ranged from roughly 6 to 25 years. A subset of samples was prepared in parallel using single-end sample barcoding, then pooled and co-amplified after Illumina adapter ligation. The paper's findings and limits, for the study overall: Patients showed significantly higher frequencies than controls for five TRBV segments, among them TRBV5-6, TRBV5-1 and TRBV20-1. Strong co-clustering of samples prepared in the same batch was shown by direct clustering with F measure, prompting a batch-effect correction. The control group was slightly older than the multiple sclerosis patient group. Significantly lower normalized Chao1 diversity was found in multiple sclerosis patients than in controls, suggesting substantial peripheral T-cell clonal expansion.

In the case of this clonotype: Its antigen remains unidentified. The sample holds no much larger clone one base away, and base qualities are not on file.

TCR beta repertoires were profiled from peripheral blood of over 10 young patients with multiple sclerosis to demonstrate the VDJtools post-analysis software. The multiple sclerosis patients were children and adolescents ranging in age from 6 to 15 years. Library method: PCR. The sequencer listed for this sample is Illumina HiSeq 2500. To reduce PCR and sequencing biases, unique molecular identifiers were built into the TCR beta cDNA libraries. Every 1 to 10 million input T cells yielded 500,000 or so cDNA molecules, meaning each molecule approximated one T cell. The patient libraries were prepared and sequenced using the same protocol as the earlier healthy control dataset. Samples belonging to the same batch were prepared together, multiplexed and sequenced on a shared HiSeq lane. The published analysis was carried out like this. Raw barcoded reads were processed with MIGEC, discarding single-read molecular identifier groups before consensus assembly and CDR3 extraction. Clonotype tables were post-analysed with VDJtools, and diversity was normalized by down-sampling all datasets to the smallest sample size. To correct batch-related cross-sample contamination, repertoire overlap clustering matched CDR3 amino acid sequences but not nucleotide sequences. In-frame beta chains were kept once TCRdb had trimmed the public reads at Q25 with fastp and called clones with MiXCR. Rows merge per CDR3 protein into single entries with the most common DNA and genes. The V and J calls were determined by TCRdb, not by the authors. The sample profile shows about 460,000 distinct CDR3 sequences; over 35% of them were found once. 9% to 13% of the sample is taken by the ten largest.

The CDR3 has 13 amino acids, counting the end cysteine and phenylalanine. Solely the CDR3 DNA is kept, with 39 bases framed from the first base. A distance of 15 bases separates the germline ends of V and J, which lose 5 bases and 10 bases respectively. CDR1 and CDR2 are read off the germline V gene as SGHTA and FQGTGA. This TCR derives from a girl aged 10-17 years with multiple sclerosis. The specimen sequenced was blood. The V and J segments used are TRBV7-3 and TRBJ2-4, and possibly TRBD1, on 6 matching bases. The nucleotides read TGTGCCAGCAGCCAGACGGGACAAGAGATTCAGTACTTC. This is translated as CASSQTGQEIQYF. This CDR3, with the reference TRBV7-3 and TRBJ2-4 proteins standing in past its ends, gives the full variable domain GAGVSQTPSNKVTEKGKYVELRCDPISGHTALYWYRQSLGQGPEFLIYFQGTGAADDSGLPNDRFFAVRPEGSVSTLKIQRTERGDSAVYLCASSQTGQEIQYFGAGTRLSVL.